A selection of T cell receptor beta chains follows, all from one sample in a study of OX40 agonist ivuxolimab in advanced cancers. TCRdb's table, derived via immunoSEQ multiplex PCR, lists solely in-frame clones and lacks some. The top ten hold about 0.32% of the sample, which has under 80,000 clones, about 93% seen once. Sequencing used CD4+ or CD8+ T cells sorted from blood, obtained in a trial of the OX40 agonist ivuxolimab. The receptors stem from an adult with an advanced solid tumor such as melanoma, head and neck, liver or kidney cancer. The CDR3 runs from the conserved cysteine through the conserved F or W. The order of the fields is clone size, V gene, D gene, J gene, CDR3 protein, CDR3 DNA. A D gene is named only where the DNA matches it firmly. Clone size is given for some rows only: seen once, a few or many times, or a class if the clone is expanded.

NA	TRBV10-1	NA	TRBJ1-1	CASSGRGEAFF	TGCGCCAGCAGTGGCCGAGGCGAAGCTTTCTTT
NA	TRBV4-2	TRBD1	TRBJ2-5	CASTRTGGGEETQYF	TGTGCCAGCACCCGGACAGGGGGCGGTGAAGAGACCCAGTACTTC
NA	TRBV19	TRBD2	TRBJ2-1	CASSTDLAGVWGNEQFF	TGTGCCAGTAGTACCGATTTAGCGGGAGTCTGGGGCAATGAGCAGTTCTTC
NA	TRBV7-6	NA	TRBJ2-7	CASSSLQGEGEQYF	TGTGCCAGCAGCTCTCTACAGGGAGAGGGCGAGCAGTACTTC
few	TRBV10-3	NA	TRBJ2-2	CAISRQATGELFF	TGTGCCATCAGCAGACAGGCCACCGGGGAGCTGTTTTTT
many	TRBV5-1	NA	TRBJ2-2	CASSLVGVRTGELFF	TGCGCCAGCAGCTTGGTGGGGGTGCGCACCGGGGAGCTGTTTTTT
NA	TRBV4-3	TRBD1	TRBJ1-4	CASSQARDRVNEKLFF	TGCGCCAGCAGCCAAGCCCGGGACAGGGTGAATGAAAAACTGTTTTTT
few	TRBV7-3	NA	TRBJ1-1	CASSEHRDSTEAFF	TGTGCCAGCAGCGAACACAGGGATTCGACTGAAGCTTTCTTT
NA	TRBV5-1	NA	TRBJ2-5	CASREDGTRETQYF	TGCGCCAGCAGGGAGGACGGGACCCGAGAGACCCAGTACTTC
NA	TRBV6-6	TRBD2	TRBJ2-7	CASSYLTSVYEQYF	TGTGCCAGCAGTTACCTTACTAGCGTATACGAGCAGTACTTC
NA	TRBV18	NA	TRBJ2-1	CASFPELYNEQFF	TGTGCCAGCTTTCCGGAACTATACAATGAGCAGTTCTTC